The source of this TCR beta chain is a study of neurological immune-mediated disorders. Study results and caveats: The level of TCR clonal expansion was highest in patients with HTLV-1-associated myelopathy and lowest in multiple sclerosis, where it fell below the level seen in healthy controls. The absence of shared CDR3 amino acid sequences among expanded clones across subjects suggests private repertoires in all groups.

Concerning this clonotype: Its antigen is not identified.

This CDR3 is 15 amino acids long. Germline V gene lookup returns CDR1 DFQATT and CDR2 SNEGSKA (reference sequence). Trimming cost V 3 bases and J 6 bases; bases outside gene matches: 8. The cDNA came from 5'RACE with 10-nucleotide random UMIs. TCRdb reprocessed the 5' RACE reads with MiXCR, giving one entry per CDR3 protein. The sample comprises more than 45,000 distinct CDR3 sequences, 9.5% to 12% of which are singletons, and approximately 1.8% rests with the top ten. The receptor was derived from a man aged 55 to 70 in good health. Specimen: PBMCs. This chain links TRBV20-1 with TRBJ2-7; TRBD2 matches at 13 bases. The CDR3 spells CSASELAGGSGEQYF. The CDR3 DNA follows: TGCAGTGCTAGTGAACTAGCGGGGGGGTCTGGCGAGCAGTACTTC.